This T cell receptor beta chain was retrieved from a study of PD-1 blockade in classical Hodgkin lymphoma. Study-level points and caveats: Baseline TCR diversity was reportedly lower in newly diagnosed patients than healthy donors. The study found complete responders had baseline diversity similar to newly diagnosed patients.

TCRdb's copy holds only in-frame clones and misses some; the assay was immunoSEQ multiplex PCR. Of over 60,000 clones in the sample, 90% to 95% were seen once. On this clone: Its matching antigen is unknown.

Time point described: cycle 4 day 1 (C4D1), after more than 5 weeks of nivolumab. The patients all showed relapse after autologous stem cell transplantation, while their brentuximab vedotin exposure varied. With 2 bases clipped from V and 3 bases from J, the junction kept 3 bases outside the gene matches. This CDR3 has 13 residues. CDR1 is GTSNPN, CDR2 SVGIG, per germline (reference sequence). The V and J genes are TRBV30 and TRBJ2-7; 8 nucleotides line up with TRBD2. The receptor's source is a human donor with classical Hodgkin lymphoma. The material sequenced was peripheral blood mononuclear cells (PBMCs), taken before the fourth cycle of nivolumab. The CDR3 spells CAWSPGTSYEQYF. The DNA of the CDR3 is TGTGCCTGGAGTCCCGGGACTAGCTACGAGCAGTACTTC.